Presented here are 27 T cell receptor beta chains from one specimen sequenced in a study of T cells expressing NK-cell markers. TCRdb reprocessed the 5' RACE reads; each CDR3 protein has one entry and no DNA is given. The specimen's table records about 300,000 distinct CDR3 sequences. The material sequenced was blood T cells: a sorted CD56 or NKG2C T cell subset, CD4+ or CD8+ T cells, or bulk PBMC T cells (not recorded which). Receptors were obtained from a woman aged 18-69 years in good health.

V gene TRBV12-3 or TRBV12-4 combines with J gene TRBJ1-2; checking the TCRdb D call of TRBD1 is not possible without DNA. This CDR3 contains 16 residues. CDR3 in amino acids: CASSPLTGRANYGYTF.

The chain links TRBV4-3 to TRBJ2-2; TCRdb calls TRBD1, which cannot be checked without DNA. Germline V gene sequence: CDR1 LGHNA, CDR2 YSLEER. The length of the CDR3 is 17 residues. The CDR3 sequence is CASSRGRSGKGTGELFF.

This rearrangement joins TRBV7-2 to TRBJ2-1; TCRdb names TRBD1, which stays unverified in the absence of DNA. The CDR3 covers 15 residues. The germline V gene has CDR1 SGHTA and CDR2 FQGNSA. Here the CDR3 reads CASSPGTDLYNEQFF. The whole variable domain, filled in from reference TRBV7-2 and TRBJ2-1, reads GAGVSQSPSNKVTEKGKDVELRCDPISGHTALYWYRQSLGQGLEFLIYFQGNSAPDKSGLPSDRFSAERTGGSVSTLTIQRTQQEDSAVYLCASSPGTDLYNEQFFGPGTRLTVL.

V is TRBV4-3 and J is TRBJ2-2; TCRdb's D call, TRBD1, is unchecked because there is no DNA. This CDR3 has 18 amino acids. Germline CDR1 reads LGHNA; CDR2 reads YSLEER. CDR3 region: CASSQDLPGGTNTGELFF.

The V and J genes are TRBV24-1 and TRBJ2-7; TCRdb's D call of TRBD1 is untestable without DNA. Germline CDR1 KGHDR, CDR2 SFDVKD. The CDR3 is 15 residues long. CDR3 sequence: CATSDTGQGSGEQYF.

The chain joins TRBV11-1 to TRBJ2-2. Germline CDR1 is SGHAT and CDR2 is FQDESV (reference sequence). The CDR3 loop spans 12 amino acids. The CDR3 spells CASSLAAGELFF.

This chain's CDR3 is CASSESRGAYQETQYF. The rearrangement links TRBV10-1 to TRBJ2-5; TCRdb's D call, TRBD1, is unchecked because there is no DNA. Germline CDR1 WNHNN, CDR2 SYGVQD (reference sequence). The CDR3 loop spans 16 amino acids.

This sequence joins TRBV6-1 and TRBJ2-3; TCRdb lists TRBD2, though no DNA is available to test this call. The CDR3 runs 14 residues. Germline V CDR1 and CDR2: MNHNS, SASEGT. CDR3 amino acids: CASKTSGGDDTQYF.

The CDR3 reads CAAGFSYEQYF. The chain employs TRBV2 and TRBJ2-7. This CDR3 contains 11 residues. Germline-derived CDR1 and CDR2 are SNHLY and FYNNEI.

The CDR3 loop reads CASSWQRGPYEQYF. The V and J genes are TRBV6-5 and TRBJ2-7. CDR3 length equals 14 residues. The germline CDR1 and CDR2 sequences are MNHEY and SVGAGI.

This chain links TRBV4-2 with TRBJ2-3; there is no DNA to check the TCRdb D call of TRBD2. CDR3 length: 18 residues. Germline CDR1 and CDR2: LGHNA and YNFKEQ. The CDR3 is CASSRGLAGGTSTDTQYF.

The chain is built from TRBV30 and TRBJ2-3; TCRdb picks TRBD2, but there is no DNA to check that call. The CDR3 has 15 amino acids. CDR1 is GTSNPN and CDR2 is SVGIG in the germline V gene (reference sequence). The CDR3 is CAWSVWGGSTDTQYF.

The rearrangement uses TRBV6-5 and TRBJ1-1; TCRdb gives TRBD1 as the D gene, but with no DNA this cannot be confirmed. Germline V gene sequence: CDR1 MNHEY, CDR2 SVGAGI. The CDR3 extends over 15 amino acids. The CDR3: CASSYSRRGNTEAFF.

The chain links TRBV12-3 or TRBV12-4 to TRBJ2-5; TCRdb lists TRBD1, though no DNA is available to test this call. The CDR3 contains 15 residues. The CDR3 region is CASTPGTGWQETQYF.

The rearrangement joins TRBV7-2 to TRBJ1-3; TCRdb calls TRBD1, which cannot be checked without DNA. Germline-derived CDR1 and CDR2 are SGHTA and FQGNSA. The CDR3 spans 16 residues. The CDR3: CASSSTGANSGNTIYF.

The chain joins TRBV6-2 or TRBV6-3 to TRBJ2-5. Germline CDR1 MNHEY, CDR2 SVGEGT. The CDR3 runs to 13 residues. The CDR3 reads CASYTTLRETQYF.

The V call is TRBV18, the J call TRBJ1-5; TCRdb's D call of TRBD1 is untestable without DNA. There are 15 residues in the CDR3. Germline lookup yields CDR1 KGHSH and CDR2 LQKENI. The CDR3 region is CASSPRTGENQPQHF.

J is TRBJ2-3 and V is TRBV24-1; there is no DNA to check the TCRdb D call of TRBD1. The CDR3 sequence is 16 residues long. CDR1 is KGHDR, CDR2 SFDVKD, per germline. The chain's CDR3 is CATSDSRTRSPDTQYF.

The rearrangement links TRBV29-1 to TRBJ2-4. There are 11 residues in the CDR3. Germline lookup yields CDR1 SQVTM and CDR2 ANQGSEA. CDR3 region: CSARWSDIQYF.

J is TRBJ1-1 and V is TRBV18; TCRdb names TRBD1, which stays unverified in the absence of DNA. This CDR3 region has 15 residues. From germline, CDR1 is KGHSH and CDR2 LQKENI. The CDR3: CASSQSGTGGEEAFF.

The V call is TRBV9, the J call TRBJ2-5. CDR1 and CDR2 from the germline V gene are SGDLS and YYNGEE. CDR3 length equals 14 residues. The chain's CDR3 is CASSVDWLGETQYF.

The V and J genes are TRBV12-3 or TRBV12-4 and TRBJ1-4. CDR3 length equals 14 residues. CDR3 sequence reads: CASSLNPRTEKLFF.

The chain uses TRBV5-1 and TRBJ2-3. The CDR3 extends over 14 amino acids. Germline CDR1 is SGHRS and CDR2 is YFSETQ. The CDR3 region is CASSLDARTDTQYF.

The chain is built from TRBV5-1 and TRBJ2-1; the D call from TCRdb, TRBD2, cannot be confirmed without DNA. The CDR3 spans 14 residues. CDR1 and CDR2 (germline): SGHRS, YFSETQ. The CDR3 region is CASSTSGSFNEQFF.

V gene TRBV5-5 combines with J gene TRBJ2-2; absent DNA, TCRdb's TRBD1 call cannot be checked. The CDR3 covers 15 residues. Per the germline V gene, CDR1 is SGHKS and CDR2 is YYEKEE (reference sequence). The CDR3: CASSKQGVNTGELFF.

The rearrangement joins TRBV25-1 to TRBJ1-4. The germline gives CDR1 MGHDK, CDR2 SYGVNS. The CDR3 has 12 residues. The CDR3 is CASSEYREKLFF. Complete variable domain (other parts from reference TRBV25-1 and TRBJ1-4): EADIYQTPRYLVIGTGKKITLECSQTMGHDKMYWYQQDPGMELHLIHYSYGVNSTEKGDLSSESTVSRIRTEHFPLTLESARPSHTSQYLCASSEYREKLFFGSGTQLSVL.

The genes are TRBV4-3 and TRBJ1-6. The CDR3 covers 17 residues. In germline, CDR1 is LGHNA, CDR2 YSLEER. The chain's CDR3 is CASSQDFASSYNSPLHF.